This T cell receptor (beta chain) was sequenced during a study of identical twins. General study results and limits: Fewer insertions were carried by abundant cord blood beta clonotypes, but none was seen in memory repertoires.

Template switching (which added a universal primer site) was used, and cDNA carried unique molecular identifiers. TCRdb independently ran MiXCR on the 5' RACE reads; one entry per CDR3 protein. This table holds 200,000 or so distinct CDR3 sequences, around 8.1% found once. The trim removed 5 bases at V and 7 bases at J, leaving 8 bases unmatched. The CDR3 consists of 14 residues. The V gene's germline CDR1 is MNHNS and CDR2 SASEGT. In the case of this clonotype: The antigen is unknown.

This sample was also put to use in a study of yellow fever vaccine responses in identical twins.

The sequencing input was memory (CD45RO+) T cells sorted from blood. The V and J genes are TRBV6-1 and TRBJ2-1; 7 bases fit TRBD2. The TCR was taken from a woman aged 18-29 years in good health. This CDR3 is CASSRASGPNEQFF. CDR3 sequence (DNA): TGTGCCAGCAGTAGGGCTAGCGGACCGAATGAGCAGTTCTTC.